Listed below are T cell receptor beta chains from one sample, sequenced in a study of blood T cell repertoires in COVID-19. The method was immunoSEQ multiplex PCR; TCRdb's version includes in-frame clones alone and lacks a portion of them. The sample consists of roughly 150,000 clones, 75% to 90% of them appearing once. The sequenced material came from peripheral blood. The receptors were gathered from a man between 18 and 29 years old with COVID-19, enrolled during active disease. Both conserved end residues are part of each CDR3. The D gene is left open where the match is weak.

>-|TRBJ1-4|TRBV11-2
CASKRTATNEKLLF
>TRBD1|TRBJ2-7|TRBV19
CASSIGGQAYEQYF
>TRBD2|TRBJ2-6|TRBV15
CATSRDGWGTSGPPYSGANVLTF
>TRBD1|TRBJ2-5|TRBV9
CASSRDRGRETQYF
>-|TRBJ2-2|TRBV30
CAWNPDMGTGELFF
>TRBD1|TRBJ1-2|TRBV6-5
CASTRTGRHYGYTF
>TRBD1|TRBJ1-3|TRBV28
CASTGTGGASGNTIYF
>TRBD1|TRBJ2-7|TRBV7-8
CASSLIWDRASYEQYF
>TRBD1|TRBJ1-6|TRBV5-1
CASSLGQGANSPLHF
>-|TRBJ2-2|TRBV2
CASSRLTGELFF
>TRBD2|TRBJ2-1|TRBV27
CASSPPGGPNEQFF
>TRBD2|TRBJ2-1|TRBV7-3
CASSPTGGSYNEQFF
>-|TRBJ2-7|TRBV19
CASSILGRQDEQYF
>-|TRBJ2-7|TRBV9
CASSPVAGPYEQYF
>-|TRBJ2-3|TRBV18
CASSRARLRDTQYF
>TRBD2|TRBJ2-1|TRBV19
CASSMASAGGPFEQFF
>-|TRBJ2-3|TRBV11-2
CASGGRGITDTQYF
>-|TRBJ1-5|TRBV4-1
CASSQDRVRRGDQPQHF
>TRBD1|TRBJ2-1|TRBV29-1
CSIILRDRSYNEQFF
>-|TRBJ1-2|TRBV18
CASSPPVVLSYGYTF
>TRBD1|TRBJ1-5|TRBV2
CASSPTGLDGNQPQHF